These 13 T cell receptor beta chains were sequenced from one sample in a study of identifying expanded T cells in peripheral blood. TCRdb's copy holds only in-frame clones and misses some; the assay was immunoSEQ multiplex PCR. The table shows around 99,000 clones, with around 90% occurring only once. Sequenced sample: blood. The origin of the receptors is a person aged 18 to 75 in good health.

The V and J genes are TRBV7-9 and TRBJ2-1; D may be TRBD1 (5 bases). The length of the CDR3 is 12 residues. Looked up from germline, CDR1 is SEHNR and CDR2 is FQNEAQ (reference sequence). Trimming stripped 7 bases from V and 7 bases from J, with 11 bases between. In nucleotides, the CDR3 is TGTGCCAGCACCCTAGGGGCTAATGAGCAGTTCTTC. As protein: CASTLGANEQFF.

The chain carries TRBV7-8 and TRBJ1-2; D is unclear. Germline CDR1 and CDR2: SGHVS and FQNEAQ. This CDR3 spans 16 amino acids. V shed 7 bases and J shed 8 bases, with 26 bases lying between them. CDR3 DNA: TGTGCCAGCACCGACCTCAACAGCGGTAGGCGGAGCGGCTACACCTTC. Protein sequence: CASTDLNSGRRSGYTF.

V gene TRBV5-1 combines with J gene TRBJ2-2; a weak D match, TRBD2 (6 bases). V gave up 0 bases and J gave up 5 bases, with 8 bases separating them. Germline CDR1 SGHRS, CDR2 YFSETQ. The CDR3 is 14 residues long. CDR3 sequence reads: CASSLEGRTGELFF. The CDR3 DNA reads TGCGCCAGCAGCTTGGAGGGGAGGACCGGGGAGCTGTTTTTT.

The V call is TRBV7-2, the J call TRBJ1-1, with D unresolved. The CDR3 covers 12 residues. Trimming pared 8 bases from V and 0 bases from J, leaving 7 bases between. CDR1 is SGHTA, CDR2 FQGNSA, per germline. This chain's CDR3 is CASGILNTEAFF. The CDR3 DNA is TGTGCCAGCGGCATTCTGAACACTGAAGCTTTCTTT.

V is TRBV5-4 and J is TRBJ2-5; perhaps TRBD2 as D (5 bases). Germline V gives CDR1 SGHNT, CDR2 YYREEE (reference sequence). This CDR3 is built from 16 residues. Between the trimmed V and J ends, which lost 0 bases and 3 bases, there was a span of 15 bases. The DNA for the CDR3 is TGTGCCAGCAGCTTGGTGTACAGAGCGGAGAAAGAGACCCAGTACTTC. This translates into CASSLVYRAEKETQYF.

This clone has a single count. The rearrangement uses TRBV7-2 and TRBJ2-7; a weak D match, TRBD2 (6 bases). The CDR3 consists of 14 residues. The germline CDR1 and CDR2 sequences are SGHTA and FQGNSA. The V gene lost 5 bases and the J gene lost 1 base, with 12 bases spanning the gap. The CDR3 protein is CASSPRGRSYEQYF. The DNA of the CDR3 is TGTGCCAGCAGCCCTCGGGGGAGATCCTACGAGCAGTACTTC.

This clone was counted a single time. The chain joins TRBV7-2 to TRBJ2-2; a weak D match, TRBD1 (5 bases). CDR3 length: 14 amino acids. Trimming left V 5 bases short and J 6 bases short, with 13 bases between. Per germline, CDR1 SGHTA and CDR2 FQGNSA. The CDR3 bases are TGTGCCAGCAGCCGGAGCCCAGGGCCCGGGGAGCTGTTTTTT. This codes for CASSRSPGPGELFF.

J is TRBJ1-4 and V is TRBV5-1; TRBD1 agrees at 12 bases. Germline lookup yields CDR1 SGHRS and CDR2 YFSETQ. Losses at the gene ends were 3 bases for V and 4 bases for J; bases not matched to a gene: 7. This CDR3 has 17 amino acids. CDR3 sequence reads: CASSYGTGGLSNEKLFF. Written as DNA, the CDR3 is TGCGCCAGCAGCTACGGGACAGGGGGCCTAAGTAATGAAAAACTGTTTTTT.

The V gene is TRBV4-2, the J gene TRBJ2-1; 14 positions match TRBD2. CDR1 and CDR2 from the germline V gene are LGHNA and YNFKEQ. J lost 7 bases, V lost 0 bases, and 2 bases had no gene match. This CDR3 has 16 residues. The CDR3 DNA sequence: TGTGCCAGCAGCCAAGAGGGACTAGCGGGGGATAATGAGCAGTTCTTC. Encoded protein: CASSQEGLAGDNEQFF.

The V and J genes are TRBV7-2 and TRBJ1-2, with D possibly matching TRBD1 (5 bases). This CDR3 has 14 amino acids. Per germline, CDR1 SGHTA and CDR2 FQGNSA. V lost 5 bases to trimming and J lost 3 bases, with 13 bases between them. Here the CDR3 DNA reads TGTGCCAGCAGCACTTTCCGGGGGGACTATGGCTACACCTTC. Protein sequence: CASSTFRGDYGYTF.

V and J are TRBV18 and TRBJ2-2; D is uncertain. Germline V gene sequence: CDR1 KGHSH, CDR2 LQKENI. Trimming removed 0 bases at V and 6 bases at J, with 5 bases between. The CDR3 sequence is 13 residues long. The CDR3 spells CASSPPSSGELFF. CDR3 DNA sequence: TGTGCCAGCTCACCACCGTCGTCCGGGGAGCTGTTTTTT. The whole variable domain, filled in from reference TRBV18 and TRBJ2-2, reads NAGVMQNPRHLVRRRGQEARLRCSPMKGHSHVYWYRQLPEEGLKFMVYLQKENIIDESGMPKERFSAEFPKEGPSILRIQQVVRGDSAAYFCASSPPSSGELFFGEGSRLTVL.

The chain is built from TRBV6-5 and TRBJ2-3, with 10 bases identical to TRBD1. The germline gives CDR1 MNHEY, CDR2 SVGAGI. The CDR3 sequence is 15 residues long. The V segment lost 6 bases and the J segment 1 base; nucleotides outside the gene matches: 4. For the CDR3, the DNA is TGTGCCAGCAGCCGAGGACAGGGGGGCACAGATACGCAGTATTTT. It encodes CASSRGQGGTDTQYF.

The V call is TRBV5-4, the J call TRBJ2-1; D is uncertain. The V and J ends lost 0 bases and 8 bases respectively, with 9 bases between them. CDR3 length equals 13 residues. Germline V CDR1 and CDR2: SGHNT, YYREEE (reference sequence). CDR3 protein: CASSLERADEQFF. CDR3 DNA sequence: TGTGCCAGCAGCTTGGAAAGGGCCGATGAGCAGTTCTTC.